This T cell receptor beta chain is drawn from a study of regulatory T cells in long-lasting Graves disease. This clonotype was counted many times. Building of the TCR beta libraries involved iRepertoire HTBI primers and Arm-PCR of CDR3 regions. A single record per CDR3 protein comes from TCRdb applying MiXCR to the multiplex PCR reads. Here the sample spans a few hundred thousand distinct CDR3 sequences, roughly 15% being singletons. Time point indicated: newly diagnosed GD, antithyroid drugs for less than 3 months. Isolated PBMC RNA provided the starting material for the TCR library. The patients were drawn from one endocrinology department in Xi'an, China. The CDR3 covers 16 residues. Germline CDR1 reads MNHEY; CDR2 reads SVGEGT. V lost 2 bases to trimming and J lost 1 base, with 14 bases between them. These data were likewise used in another study, on T cells in Graves' hyperthyroidism and ophthalmopathy. As that report states: Hyperthyroidism patients were newly diagnosed, had disease duration under 2 months, and were aged 18 to 65 years.

The clonotype comes from a woman aged 45-59 years with Graves disease. V is TRBV6-2 or TRBV6-3 and J is TRBJ2-5; either TRBD1 or TRBD2 may supply D (5 bases each). This material consisted of peripheral blood mononuclear cells (PBMCs), taken at new diagnosis, from a patient treated with antithyroid drugs. The CDR3 DNA is TGTGCCAGCAGTTACGGGACGGAGACCATCCAAGAGACCCAGTACTTC. As protein: CASSYGTETIQETQYF.